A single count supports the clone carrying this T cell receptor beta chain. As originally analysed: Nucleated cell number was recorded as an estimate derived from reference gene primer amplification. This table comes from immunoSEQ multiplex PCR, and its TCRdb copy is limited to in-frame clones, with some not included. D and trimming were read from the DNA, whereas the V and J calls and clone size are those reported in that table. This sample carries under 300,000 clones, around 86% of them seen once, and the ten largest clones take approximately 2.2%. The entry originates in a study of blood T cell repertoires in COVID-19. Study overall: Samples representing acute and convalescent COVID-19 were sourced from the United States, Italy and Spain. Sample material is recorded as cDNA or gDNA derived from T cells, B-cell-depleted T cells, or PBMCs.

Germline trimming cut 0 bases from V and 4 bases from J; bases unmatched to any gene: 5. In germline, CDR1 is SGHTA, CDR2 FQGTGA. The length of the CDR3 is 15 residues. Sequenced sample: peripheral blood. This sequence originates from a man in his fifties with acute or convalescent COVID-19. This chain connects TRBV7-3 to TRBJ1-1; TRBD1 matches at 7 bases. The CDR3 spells CASSLTGQEGTEAFF. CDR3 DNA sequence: TGTGCCAGCAGCTTAACCGGACAGGAAGGCACTGAAGCTTTCTTT.